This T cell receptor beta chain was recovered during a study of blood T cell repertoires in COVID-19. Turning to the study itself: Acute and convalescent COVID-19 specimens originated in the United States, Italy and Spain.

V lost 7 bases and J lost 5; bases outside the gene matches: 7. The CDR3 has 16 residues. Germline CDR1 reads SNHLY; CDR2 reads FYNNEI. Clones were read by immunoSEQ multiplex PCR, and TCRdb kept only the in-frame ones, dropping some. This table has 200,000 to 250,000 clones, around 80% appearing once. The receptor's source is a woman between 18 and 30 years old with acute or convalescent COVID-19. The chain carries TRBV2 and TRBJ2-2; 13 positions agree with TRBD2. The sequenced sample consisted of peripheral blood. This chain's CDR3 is CASKRTSGSWTGELFF. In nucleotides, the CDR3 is TGTGCCAGCAAGCGGACTAGCGGGAGCTGGACCGGGGAGCTGTTTTTT.